The rows below give T cell receptor beta chains drawn from one sample of a study of cytomegalovirus exposure and HLA in healthy donors. Generated by immunoSEQ multiplex PCR, the TCRdb table keeps only in-frame clones and is missing some. The sample has a few hundred thousand clones; about 93% are singletons. The sample comprised PBMCs. The receptors here all came from a girl aged 2-10 years in good health and CMV-seronegative. CDR3s include the opening cysteine and the closing phenylalanine or tryptophan. A D gene is named only where the DNA matches it firmly. Some rows mark clone size as missing; the rest say once, few, many or name a class of expanded clone.

V gene	D gene	clone size	J gene	CDR3 DNA	CDR3 protein
TRBV12-1	-	-	TRBJ1-5	TGTGCCAGCAGCCCGTCCAACAGGGATGGTCAGCAGCCCCAGCATTTT	CASSPSNRDGQQPQHF
TRBV19	TRBD1	-	TRBJ1-5	TGTGCCAGCACCTTGACAGGGTTGGGTCAGCCCCAGCATTTT	CASTLTGLGQPQHF
TRBV2	TRBD1	-	TRBJ1-2	TGTGCCAGCATGGTAGTCGGGACAGGGTTTGGCTACACCTTC	CASMVVGTGFGYTF
TRBV11-2	-	-	TRBJ1-2	TGTGCCAGCAGCTCGCGGCGGACACACTCGAAGGGCTACACCTTC	CASSSRRTHSKGYTF
TRBV10-1	-	once	TRBJ2-2	TGCGCCAGCAGTGAGTCACGGGCAGGGGCCGGGGAGCTGTTTTTT	CASSESRAGAGELFF
TRBV11-2	-	-	TRBJ1-1	TGTGCCAGCAGCTTAGAAGCTTTGAACACTGAAGCTTTCTTT	CASSLEALNTEAFF
TRBV27	TRBD1	-	TRBJ2-4	TGTGCCAGCGGAAGCCGGGACAGAAAAAACATTCAGTACTTC	CASGSRDRKNIQYF
TRBV11-2	TRBD1	once	TRBJ1-2	TGTGCCAGCAGCCGAGGGACAGGGAATGGCTACACCTTC	CASSRGTGNGYTF
TRBV7-9	TRBD2	-	TRBJ2-3	TGTGCCAGCTCGACTAGCGGGGCGCCAGATACGCAGTATTTT	CASSTSGAPDTQYF
TRBV4-2	TRBD1	-	TRBJ2-7	TGTGCCAGCAGCCAAGAGGGACAGGGCTCCTACGAGCAGTACTTC	CASSQEGQGSYEQYF
TRBV28	-	-	TRBJ1-1	TGTGCCAGCAGTTTACCCCTTCGGGACACTGAAGCTTTCTTT	CASSLPLRDTEAFF
TRBV7-2	-	-	TRBJ2-1	TGTGCCAGCAGCCTGAGGACAGAGTACAATGAGCAGTTCTTC	CASSLRTEYNEQFF
TRBV25-1	-	once	TRBJ2-7	TGTGCCAGCAGTGAAGGGCAGGGAATTTCCTACGAGCAGTACTTC	CASSEGQGISYEQYF
TRBV21-1	-	-	TRBJ1-6	TGTGCCAGCAGCAGGGGGGACGCTGGGAATTCACCCCTCCACTTT	CASSRGDAGNSPLHF
TRBV11-2	TRBD1	-	TRBJ2-1	TGTGCCAGCAGCCCCCGGACAGGTTGGTACAATGAGCAGTTCTTC	CASSPRTGWYNEQFF
TRBV7-2	-	-	TRBJ2-1	TGTGCCAGCAGCTTAGGTGGGGGCGCAGTGAATGAGCAGTTCTTC	CASSLGGGAVNEQFF
TRBV18	TRBD2	-	TRBJ2-1	TGTGCCAGCTCACCACCTAGCGGGAGGAATGAGCAGTTCTTC	CASSPPSGRNEQFF
TRBV10-2	TRBD2	-	TRBJ2-7	TGCGCCAGCAGTGTCTCCGGGACTAGCGGGATATACGAGCAGTACTTC	CASSVSGTSGIYEQYF
TRBV5-4	-	few	TRBJ1-5	TGTGCCAGCAGCCCGGGATTGTACGTCCGGGGAGGGAAGCCCCAGCATTTT	CASSPGLYVRGGKPQHF
TRBV27	TRBD2	-	TRBJ2-1	TGTGCCAGCAGTTTACGACTAGCGGGAGGAGGTGGCAATGAGCAGTTCTTC	CASSLRLAGGGGNEQFF
TRBV5-1	TRBD2	-	TRBJ2-3	TGCGCCAGCCGAACTAGCGGTGGAGATACGCAGTATTTT	CASRTSGGDTQYF
TRBV7-2	TRBD2	few	TRBJ2-1	TGTGCCAGCAGCTTAGTAGGTCTAGCGGCAACATTCTCCTACAATGAGCAGTTCTTC	CASSLVGLAATFSYNEQFF
TRBV30	TRBD1	-	TRBJ2-1	TGTGCCTGGAGTGTGGGGACAGTTCACAATGAGCAGTTCTTC	CAWSVGTVHNEQFF
TRBV28	-	-	TRBJ1-1	TGTGCCAGCAGCTCAGGACATGCTACTTTGAACACTGAAGCTTTCTTT	CASSSGHATLNTEAFF
TRBV6-5	TRBD1	-	TRBJ1-2	TGTGCCAGCAGAGGACAGGGGGCGAATGGCTACACCTTC	CASRGQGANGYTF
TRBV27	-	-	TRBJ2-6	TGTGCCAGCAGTTTAAGACAGACCTCTGGGGCCAACGTCCTGACTTTC	CASSLRQTSGANVLTF
TRBV7-6	TRBD1	-	TRBJ1-5	TGTGCCAGCAGCTTAGGGGACAGGGATGCAAAGCCCCAGCATTTT	CASSLGDRDAKPQHF
TRBV5-1	TRBD1	-	TRBJ1-3	TGCGCCAGCAGCTCTGGAGGTCTCGGGACAGGTGGAAACACCATATATTTT	CASSSGGLGTGGNTIYF
TRBV9	-	-	TRBJ2-3	TGTGCCAGCACCGGTGACGCGGGGAGCACAGATACGCAGTATTTT	CASTGDAGSTDTQYF
TRBV11-2	-	-	TRBJ2-6	TGTGCCAGCAGCTTAGGAGGCAGGGTTGGGGCCAACGTCCTGACTTTC	CASSLGGRVGANVLTF
TRBV2	TRBD1	-	TRBJ2-1	TGTGCCAGCAGTCCGGGACAGGGGGACAATGAGCAGTTCTTC	CASSPGQGDNEQFF
TRBV19	-	-	TRBJ1-1	TGTGCCACCAGGGGAGGGCCTCTGGAGGCCTTCTTT	CATRGGPLEAFF
TRBV19	TRBD1	few	TRBJ1-1	TGTGCCAGTACCCCAGGACAGGGGGGTTTTTACACTGAAGCTTTCTTT	CASTPGQGGFYTEAFF
TRBV5-6	TRBD2	-	TRBJ2-7	TGTGCCAGCAGCCGTACTTTCAGACTAGCGATTAGCTCCTACGAGCAGTACTTC	CASSRTFRLAISSYEQYF
TRBV13	-	-	TRBJ1-6	TGTGCCAGCTCGGCCCGGAACCCAGGGAGGGCTCATAATTCACCCCTCCACTTT	CASSARNPGRAHNSPLHF
TRBV10-1	TRBD1	-	TRBJ1-1	TGCGCCAGCAGTCGGGACAGGGCTGGCGCTTTCTTT	CASSRDRAGAFF
TRBV6-6	TRBD1	-	TRBJ1-5	TGTGCCAGCAGGAATTGGCGGGACAGGGATCAGCCCCAGCATTTT	CASRNWRDRDQPQHF
TRBV25-1	TRBD1	-	TRBJ2-1	TGTGCCAGCAGTGAATGGGGGGGACAGGGCTTTAGTGAGCAGTTCTTC	CASSEWGGQGFSEQFF
TRBV5-1	-	-	TRBJ2-7	TGCGCCAGCAGCTTGGGAGTTTCCTACGAGCAGTACTTC	CASSLGVSYEQYF
TRBV19	-	-	TRBJ1-5	TGTGCCAGTAGTAATGGGGCACTTCAGCCCCAGCATTTT	CASSNGALQPQHF
TRBV15	-	-	TRBJ2-1	TGTGCCACCAGCCGGGGGCAGGGGGATGAGCAGTTCTTC	CATSRGQGDEQFF
TRBV2	TRBD1	few	TRBJ2-3	TGTGCCAGCAGTGGGTCGGGACAGGGCCCAGATACGCAGTATTTT	CASSGSGQGPDTQYF
TRBV19	TRBD1	once	TRBJ1-5	TGTGCCAGCGCCGCCGGACAGGGACGCAATCAGCCCCAGCATTTT	CASAAGQGRNQPQHF
TRBV29-1	TRBD2	-	TRBJ2-1	TGCAGCGTTGTTTTTAGCGGGGGAAGCTCCTACAATGAGCAGTTCTTC	CSVVFSGGSSYNEQFF
TRBV19	TRBD1	-	TRBJ1-1	TGTGCCAGTAGGGTGGACAGGACGGGGTTTGAAGCTTTCTTT	CASRVDRTGFEAFF
TRBV29-1	TRBD2	-	TRBJ2-1	TGCAGCGTTCTAGCGGGGGGGTACAATGAGCAGTTCTTC	CSVLAGGYNEQFF
TRBV7-6	-	-	TRBJ2-1	TGTGCCAGCAGCGTCAGGGTACACAATGAGCAGTTCTTC	CASSVRVHNEQFF
TRBV5-1	-	-	TRBJ1-5	TGCGCCAGCAGCCCAGGACACTCAAATAGCAATCAGCCCCAGCATTTT	CASSPGHSNSNQPQHF
TRBV11-2	-	-	TRBJ2-2	TGTGCCAGCAGCTTAGTTAGTGTCACCGGGGAGCTGTTTTTT	CASSLVSVTGELFF
TRBV4-2	-	-	TRBJ2-1	TGTGCCAGCAGCCAAGATATAAATGAGCAGTTCTTC	CASSQDINEQFF